The 23 T cell receptor beta chains presented below share a single source sample, sequenced in a study of shared clonotypes between healthy human individuals. Sequencing used immunoSEQ multiplex PCR; TCRdb keeps in-frame clones, though not all of them. The data contain about 1.1 million clones, 77% of them seen just once; the ten biggest clones take up 0.89%. The sample was memory CD4+ T cells from PBMCs. As for subset: CD45RA-negative fraction. These receptors were collected from a man younger than 35 in good health. Some clones in this sample may be carry-over from other donors' samples.

In its sample, this clone was seen a few times. V gene TRBV5-4 combines with J gene TRBJ2-7; TRBD1 agrees at 7 bases. J lost 6 bases, V lost 4 bases, and 10 bases had no gene match. Germline V gene data show CDR1 as SGHNT and CDR2 as YYREEE (reference sequence). This CDR3 comprises 14 residues. The chain's CDR3 is CASSPDRAVGEQYF. CDR3 bases: TGTGCCAGCAGCCCAGACAGGGCGGTCGGCGAGCAGTACTTC.

The genes are TRBV30 and TRBJ2-3; 11 nucleotides agree with TRBD2. With V trimmed by 2 bases and J by 5 bases, 6 bases remained unmatched. This CDR3 region has 15 residues. Germline V gene data show CDR1 as GTSNPN and CDR2 as SVGIG (reference sequence). Here the CDR3 DNA reads TGTGCCTGGAGTCCCCTAGCGGGAGGAGGAGATACGCAGTATTTT. Protein product: CAWSPLAGGGDTQYF.

As regards this clone: Other DNA sequences of this sample code for an identical CDR3. V usage is TRBV29-1 and J usage is TRBJ2-5, with D perhaps TRBD2 (5 bases). CDR1 is SQVTM and CDR2 is ANQGSEA in the germline V gene. Trimming took off 4 bases at V and 1 base at J, with 7 bases between the two ends. The CDR3 is made up of 12 amino acids. CDR3 protein: CSVVGLQETQYF. CDR3 coding DNA: TGCAGCGTTGTCGGACTCCAAGAGACCCAGTACTTC.

This chain uses TRBV28 with TRBJ2-2; D tentatively reads TRBD1 or TRBD2 (5 bases each). V was shortened by 7 bases and J by 6 bases, with 21 bases between the two germline ends. The CDR3 totals 16 residues. CDR1 and CDR2 from the germline V gene are MDHEN and SYDVKM. The CDR3 DNA is TGTGCCAGCACTCTGGGGGTTTCCCTCGGGGCCGGGGAGCTGTTTTTT. It encodes CASTLGVSLGAGELFF. Complete variable domain (other parts from reference TRBV28 and TRBJ2-2): DVKVTQSSRYLVKRTGEKVFLECVQDMDHENMFWYRQDPGLGLRLIYFSYDVKMKEKGDIPEGYSVSREKKERFSLILESASTNQTSMYLCASTLGVSLGAGELFFGEGSRLTVL.

Comment on this clone: Other nucleotide sequences from this sample produce the same CDR3. This chain links TRBV2 with TRBJ2-2; TRBD2 matches at 12 bases. The CDR3 runs 15 residues. The germline V gene has CDR1 SNHLY and CDR2 FYNNEI. V gave up 4 bases and J gave up 5 bases; unmatched junction bases: 2. The CDR3 is CASSVGLAGTGELFF. For the CDR3, the DNA is TGTGCCAGCAGTGTCGGACTAGCGGGGACCGGGGAGCTGTTTTTT.

The rearrangement joins TRBV28 to TRBJ2-3, with a possible D match to TRBD2 (6 bases). Trimming shortened V by 2 bases and J by 5 bases, and 14 bases separated the two germline ends. CDR3 length: 15 residues. CDR1 and CDR2 (germline): MDHEN, SYDVKM. CDR3 DNA: TGTGCCAGCAGTTTAGGCGGGGCGGGTGGAGATACGCAGTATTTT. Translating it yields CASSLGGAGGDTQYF.

About this clone: Other DNA sequences within the sample encode an identical CDR3. The CDR3 spells CASSLGPGGSYEQYF. The CDR3 DNA is TGCGCCAGCAGCTTAGGCCCTGGGGGCTCCTACGAGCAGTACTTC. The chain joins TRBV5-1 to TRBJ2-7; the D gene could be TRBD1 or TRBD2 (5 bases each). Per germline, CDR1 SGHRS and CDR2 YFSETQ. CDR3 length: 15 amino acids. Trimming stripped 2 bases from V and 0 bases from J, with 12 bases between. The complete variable domain, with remaining parts taken from reference TRBV5-1 and TRBJ2-7, reads KAGVTQTPRYLIKTRGQQVTLSCSPISGHRSVSWYQQTPGQGLQFLFEYFSETQRNKGNFPGRFSGRQFSNSRSEMNVSTLELGDSALYLCASSLGPGGSYEQYFGPGTRLTVT.

This sequence joins TRBV12-5 and TRBJ2-5, with 9 positions matching TRBD1. The CDR3 spans 16 residues. The V and J ends lost 6 bases and 4 bases, in that order; junction bases with no gene match: 12. Germline-derived CDR1 and CDR2 are LGHNT and FRNRAP. The CDR3 region has the DNA TGTGCTAGTGGGGAATCTAACAGGGGGCGCGGAGAGACCCAGTACTTC. Encoded protein: CASGESNRGRGETQYF.

This chain uses TRBV6-5 with TRBJ1-1; D might be TRBD1 (6 bases). Germline CDR1 and CDR2: MNHEY and SVGAGI. The CDR3 runs to 16 residues. Trimming removed 1 base from V and 1 base from J, with 13 bases in between. The chain's CDR3 is CASSYYSGQQNTEAFF. CDR3 bases: TGTGCCAGCAGTTACTACTCTGGACAGCAGAACACTGAAGCTTTCTTT.

This clone was seen a single time. The chain carries TRBV21-1 and TRBJ2-1; TRBD2, the D gene given by the table, was not confirmed from the DNA. TRBV21-1 is a known pseudogene. The CDR3 runs 14 residues. The CDR3 is CASSLTTSGREQFF. The CDR3 nucleotides are TGTGCCAGCAGCCTTACGACTAGCGGTCGGGAGCAGTTCTTC.

The rearrangement uses TRBV7-2 and TRBJ1-4, with 7 bases that match TRBD1. CDR1 is SGHTA, CDR2 FQGNSA, per germline. The CDR3 runs to 14 residues. V was clipped by 5 bases and J by 5 bases; unmatched bases: 5. This CDR3 reads CASSPGQLNEKLFF. The CDR3 coding sequence is TGTGCCAGCAGCCCGGGACAGTTAAATGAAAAACTGTTTTTT.

The J gene is TRBJ1-3, the V gene TRBV11-2, with D possibly TRBD1 on 6 matching bases. V was pared by 5 bases and J by 3 bases, with 17 bases between. This CDR3 comprises 16 residues. Germline assignment: CDR1 SGHAT and CDR2 FQNNGV. The DNA for the CDR3 is TGTGCCAGCAGCCCCTACCGGGACACATATGGAAACACCATATATTTT. Translating it yields CASSPYRDTYGNTIYF.

The rearrangement joins TRBV5-1 to TRBJ1-2, with D perhaps matching TRBD1 (5 bases). Germline values: CDR1 SGHRS, CDR2 YFSETQ. The CDR3 covers 16 residues. The V end was cut by 0 bases, the J end by 5 bases, with 17 bases between. The CDR3 DNA sequence: TGCGCCAGCAGCTTGGCCCCGGGGCCGGTGAGTTATGGCTACACCTTC. Its translation: CASSLAPGPVSYGYTF.

This clone was observed once. The chain has TRBV7-9 and TRBJ2-7, with D maybe TRBD1 (5 bases). The germline gives CDR1 SEHNR, CDR2 FQNEAQ (reference sequence). This CDR3 has 18 amino acids. Trimming stripped 2 bases from V and 0 bases from J, with 20 bases between. CDR3 nucleotide sequence: TGTGCCAGCAGCTTACCTCCCGCGGCAGGGCCCCACTCCTACGAGCAGTACTTC. This sequence encodes CASSLPPAAGPHSYEQYF.

This chain links TRBV6-1 with TRBJ1-2, with 10 bases identical to TRBD1. V lost 6 bases to trimming and J lost 8 bases; unmatched junction nucleotides: 9. The CDR3 extends over 14 amino acids. Looked up from germline, CDR1 is MNHNS and CDR2 is SASEGT. CDR3 sequence reads: CASRTGTGDQGYTF. DNA of the CDR3: TGTGCCAGCAGAACCGGGACAGGGGACCAGGGCTACACCTTC.

This chain links TRBV5-6 with TRBJ1-3, with a tentative D call TRBD1 (5 bases). Germline V gene sequence: CDR1 SGHDT, CDR2 YYEEEE. The CDR3 is 16 residues long. Trimming removed 2 bases from V and 0 bases from J, with 12 bases in between. In DNA, the CDR3 is TGTGCCAGCAGCTTCGGGGACGGCTACTCTGGAAACACCATATATTTT. Translated, it gives CASSFGDGYSGNTIYF.

V is TRBV7-9 and J is TRBJ2-7, with TRBD1 identical over 9 bases. Germline V gene data show CDR1 as SEHNR and CDR2 as FQNEAQ (reference sequence). Trimming cost V 5 bases and J 7 bases; bases outside gene matches: 9. The CDR3 runs to 14 residues. The DNA for the CDR3 is TGTGCCAGCAGCGTAGGGACAGGGAGGGAAGAGCAGTACTTC. Amino acids: CASSVGTGREEQYF.

The chain carries TRBV7-2 and TRBJ2-3; a possible D gene is TRBD1 (5 bases). CDR1 is SGHTA and CDR2 is FQGNSA in the germline V gene. CDR3 length: 16 residues. V lost 0 bases and J lost 4, with 14 bases in between. CDR3 coding DNA: TGTGCCAGCAGCTTAGCGGCAAGAAAAGGGGCAGATACGCAGTATTTT. Its protein is CASSLAARKGADTQYF.

This clone appeared a few times. The V and J genes are TRBV2 and TRBJ1-5; 7 nucleotides match TRBD1. J gave up 11 bases and V 6 bases, and 16 bases lay outside the gene matches. The CDR3 runs to 15 residues. Per germline, CDR1 SNHLY and CDR2 FYNNEI. The DNA of the CDR3 is TGTGCCAGCAGAAGACAGGGCCAGGCTAGGGGAGCCCAGCATTTT. Translation gives CASRRQGQARGAQHF.

Turning to this clone: The same CDR3 arises from other DNA sequences in this sample as well. CDR3 in amino acids: CASSFGGTSYEQYF. The CDR3 DNA follows: TGTGCCAGCAGCTTCGGCGGAACCTCCTACGAGCAGTACTTC. This sequence joins TRBV7-9 and TRBJ2-7; D gene unclear. The CDR3 totals 14 residues. The V end lost 3 bases, the J end lost 0 bases, and 9 bases lay between the germline ends. Germline assignment: CDR1 SEHNR and CDR2 FQNEAQ (reference sequence).

The rearrangement joins TRBV4-1 to TRBJ1-2, with TRBD1 matching over 7 bases. The CDR3 covers 17 residues. Trimming cost V 3 bases and J 4 bases; bases outside gene matches: 14. The germline V gene encodes CDR1 MGHRA and CDR2 YSYEKL. DNA for the CDR3: TGCGCCAGCAGCCAGAGACCCGTGACAGGGCCCCTCTATGGCTACACCTTC. Translating it yields CASSQRPVTGPLYGYTF.

The chain has TRBV7-9 and TRBJ2-7; D uncertain. CDR3 size: 11 residues. V gave up 1 base and J gave up 6 bases, with 4 bases separating them. From germline, CDR1 is SEHNR and CDR2 FQNEAQ (reference sequence). The CDR3: CASSLVTEQYF. The CDR3 nucleotides read TGTGCCAGCAGCTTAGTTACCGAGCAGTACTTC.

This chain uses TRBV5-1 with TRBJ2-5; TRBD2 aligns across 7 bases. Germline V gene data show CDR1 as SGHRS and CDR2 as YFSETQ. The CDR3 consists of 15 residues. The J segment lost 2 bases and the V segment lost 2 bases, leaving 6 bases of the junction unmatched. CDR3 in DNA: TGCGCCAGCAGCTTCCGTGCGGGGGTTCAAGAGACCCAGTACTTC. This sequence encodes CASSFRAGVQETQYF.